The following is a T cell receptor (beta chain) sequence with its context. This sample is drawn from a study of cytomegalovirus exposure and HLA in healthy donors. The PCR used 60 Vbeta and 13 Jbeta primers. Repertoires were generated with immunoSEQ multiplex PCR, while TCRdb's copy carries only in-frame clones and drops some. This sample has hundreds of thousands of clones, with 70% to 90% found just once. This CDR3 has 15 residues. V gave up 4 bases and J gave up 0 bases, with 11 bases separating them. Germline CDR1 is SGHTS and CDR2 is YDEGEE. The chain is built from TRBV5-8 and TRBJ1-5; D perhaps matches TRBD1 (5 bases). Sequencing was performed on PBMCs. This TCR came from a woman under 30 in good health and CMV-seronegative. CDR3 DNA: TGTGCCAGCAGCCTTGCAGGGTATAGCAATCAGCCCCAGCATTTT. Translation: CASSLAGYSNQPQHF.